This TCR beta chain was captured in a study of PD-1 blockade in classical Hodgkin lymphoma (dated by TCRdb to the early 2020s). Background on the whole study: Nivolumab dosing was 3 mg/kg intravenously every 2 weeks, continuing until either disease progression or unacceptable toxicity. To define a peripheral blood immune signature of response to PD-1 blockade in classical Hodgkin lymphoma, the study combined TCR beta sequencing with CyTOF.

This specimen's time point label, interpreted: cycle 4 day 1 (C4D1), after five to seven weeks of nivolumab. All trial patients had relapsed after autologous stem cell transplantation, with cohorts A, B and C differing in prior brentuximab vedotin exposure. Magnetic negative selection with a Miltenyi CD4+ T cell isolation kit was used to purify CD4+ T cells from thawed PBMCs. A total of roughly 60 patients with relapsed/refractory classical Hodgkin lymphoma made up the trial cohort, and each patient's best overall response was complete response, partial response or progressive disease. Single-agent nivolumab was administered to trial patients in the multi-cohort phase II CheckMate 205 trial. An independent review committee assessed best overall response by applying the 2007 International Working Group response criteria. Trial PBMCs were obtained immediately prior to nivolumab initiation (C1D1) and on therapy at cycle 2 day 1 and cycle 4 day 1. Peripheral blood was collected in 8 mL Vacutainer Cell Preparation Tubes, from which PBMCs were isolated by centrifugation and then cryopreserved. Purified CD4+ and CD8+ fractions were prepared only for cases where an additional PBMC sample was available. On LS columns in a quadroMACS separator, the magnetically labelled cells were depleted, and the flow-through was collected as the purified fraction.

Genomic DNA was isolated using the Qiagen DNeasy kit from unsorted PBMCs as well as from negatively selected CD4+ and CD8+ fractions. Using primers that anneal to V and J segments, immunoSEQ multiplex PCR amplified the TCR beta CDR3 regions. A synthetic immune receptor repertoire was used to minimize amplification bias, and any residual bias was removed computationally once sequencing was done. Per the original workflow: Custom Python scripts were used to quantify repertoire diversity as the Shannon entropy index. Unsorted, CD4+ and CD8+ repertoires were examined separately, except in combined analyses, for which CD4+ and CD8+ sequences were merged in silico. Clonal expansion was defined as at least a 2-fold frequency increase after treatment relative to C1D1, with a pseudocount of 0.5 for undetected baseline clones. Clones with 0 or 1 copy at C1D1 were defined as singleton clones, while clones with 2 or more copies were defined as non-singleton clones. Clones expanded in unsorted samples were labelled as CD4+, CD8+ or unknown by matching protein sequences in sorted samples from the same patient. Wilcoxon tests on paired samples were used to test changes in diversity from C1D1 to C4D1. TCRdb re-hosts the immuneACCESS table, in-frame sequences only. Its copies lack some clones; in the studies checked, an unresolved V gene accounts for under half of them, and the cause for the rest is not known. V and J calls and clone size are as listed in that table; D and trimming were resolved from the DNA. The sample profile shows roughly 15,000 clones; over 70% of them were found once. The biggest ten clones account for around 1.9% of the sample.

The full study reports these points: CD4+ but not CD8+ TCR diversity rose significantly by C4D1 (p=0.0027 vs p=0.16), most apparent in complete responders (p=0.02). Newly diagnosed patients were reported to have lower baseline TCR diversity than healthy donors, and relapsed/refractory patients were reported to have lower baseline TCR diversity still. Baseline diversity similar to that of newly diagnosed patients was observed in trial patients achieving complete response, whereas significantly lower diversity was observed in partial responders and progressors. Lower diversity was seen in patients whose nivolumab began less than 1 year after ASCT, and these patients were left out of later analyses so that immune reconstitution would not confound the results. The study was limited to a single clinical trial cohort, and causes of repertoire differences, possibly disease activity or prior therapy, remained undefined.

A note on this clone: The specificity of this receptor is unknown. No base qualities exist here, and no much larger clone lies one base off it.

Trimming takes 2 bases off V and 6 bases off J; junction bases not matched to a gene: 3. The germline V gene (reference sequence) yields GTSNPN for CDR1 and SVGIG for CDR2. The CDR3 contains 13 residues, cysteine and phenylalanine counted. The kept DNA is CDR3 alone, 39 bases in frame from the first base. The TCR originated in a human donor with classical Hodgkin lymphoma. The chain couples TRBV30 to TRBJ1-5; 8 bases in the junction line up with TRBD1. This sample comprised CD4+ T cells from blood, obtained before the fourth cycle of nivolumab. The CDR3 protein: CAWSPGQVQPQHF. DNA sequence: TGTGCCTGGAGTCCGGGACAGGTTCAGCCCCAGCATTTT.